The source of this T cell receptor beta chain is a study of T cell repertoires in aging, cancer and after chemotherapy (dated by TCRdb to between 2018 and 2021). With regard to the full study: Donors were distributed across six age groups ranging from 30 or younger to 70 or older, with at least three individuals included per group. In the solid tumor group, the paired samples taken before and after chemotherapy came from patients with brain tumors (glioblastoma) who were receiving therapy based on temozolomide. To look at immunoaging and at how T cells reconstitute after chemotherapy, the study profiled TCR beta repertoires in peripheral blood from both healthy donors and cancer patients. The complete dataset included some 9 million TCR reads. Alongside 95 healthy donors serving as a reference group, the cohort included over 200 cancer patients, of whom some 90 had hematological cancers and about 130 had solid cancers. General findings and caveats noted by the study authors: Compared with age-matched healthy donors, untreated patients with hematological or solid cancers had significantly lower TCR diversity and higher clonality in blood. It was noted by the authors that conclusions about immunological memory after chemotherapy cannot be drawn from the repertoire data. Median generation probability increased over the chemotherapy interval in both cancer cohorts, suggesting repertoire reconstitution through rebound thymic output. In healthy donors, the decline in TCR diversity with age was mainly due to loss of richness, whereas in cancer patients loss of evenness also played a role.

Using a mixed TRB-A/B primer pool, multiplex touch-down PCR amplified rearranged TRB sequences covering the V, D and J segments. Illumina adapters and sample indices were attached to the amplicons in two consecutive PCR reactions using Phusion HS II polymerase. After gel purification with the NucleoSpin Gel and PCR Clean-up kit, the amplicons were checked using Qubit and an Agilent 2100 Bioanalyzer. Sequencing of libraries was carried out on an Illumina MiSeq in 600-cycle, single-indexed, paired-end runs. The authors' analysis ran thus. Processing of the TRB sequences was carried out with MiXCR versions 2.12 and 3.0.5. Each unique CDR3 nucleotide sequence was counted as one clone, and only productive sequences with at least two reads were retained. The repertoire metrics were Shannon diversity, evenness, clonality (calculated as one minus evenness), and diversity profiles parameterized by alpha from 0 to 5. Generation probabilities of clones in paired pre- and post-chemotherapy samples were computed with the IGoR algorithm. Using fastp at Q25 and MiXCR, TCRdb reprocessed the public reads and kept productive beta chains. Identical CDR3 proteins give one entry, which carries the most common genes and DNA. TCRdb's processing, not the authors', yielded these V and J calls. The sample records about 1,500 distinct CDR3 sequences, around 24% of which are singletons. Clones ranked in the top ten supply 20% to 25% of the sample.

Genomic DNA extracted from peripheral blood, rather than sorted cells or RNA, was used as the source for amplification of TCR beta rearrangements. The table lists this clonotype with a few counts. Its antigen has not been determined. Base qualities are not recorded, but no much larger clone differs from it by a single base. CDR1 and CDR2, looked up from the germline V gene (reference sequence), are MNHNY and SVGAGI. V is pared back by 8 bases and J by 2 bases, with 12 bases lying between the germline termini. There are 13 amino acids in the CDR3, from cysteine to phenylalanine inclusive. Just the 39-base CDR3 DNA is kept, in frame starting at base 1.

The chain is encoded by TRBV6-6 joined to TRBJ2-5; D gene: possibly TRBD2, on 5 matching bases. The sequenced sample was blood. The TCR sequence derives from a human donor with a solid tumor. The CDR3 reads CASEGTEQETQYF. The nucleotides are TGTGCCAGCGAGGGAACGGAGCAAGAGACCCAGTACTTC.